One and the same sample provided the 9 T cell receptor beta chains below, sequenced in a study of shared clonotypes between healthy human individuals. CD45RO-negative CD8 cells positively selected for CCR7 made up the naive population, which excluded terminally differentiated effector memory CD45RA+ cells. Assay: immunoSEQ multiplex PCR; the TCRdb copy retains only in-frame clones and omits some. The sample has hundreds of thousands of clones, 85% to 95% seen once; the top ten hold less than 25%. Sequenced sample: naive CD8+ T cells sorted from blood. The receptors shown here come from a man aged 30 to 45 in good health.

This chain uses TRBV14 with TRBJ1-1, with unresolved D. The CDR3 length is 15 residues. V lost 4 bases, J lost 4 bases, and 16 bases lay in between. Germline CDR1 and CDR2: SGHDN and FVKESK. This CDR3 is CASSPSVRTGTEAFF. CDR3 nucleotides: TGTGCCAGCAGCCCGTCGGTCAGGACGGGCACTGAAGCTTTCTTT.

The DNA for the CDR3 is TGCAGCGCCAACGGCGATAGCTCCTACAATGAGCAGTTCTTC. Protein: CSANGDSSYNEQFF. This chain uses TRBV29-1 with TRBJ2-1; the D is unclear. The V end lost 7 bases, the J end lost 0 bases, and 13 bases lay between the germline ends. This CDR3 region has 14 residues. From germline, CDR1 is SQVTM and CDR2 ANQGSEA.

The J gene is TRBJ1-1, the V gene TRBV6-5; D might be TRBD1 (6 bases). V lost 7 bases, J lost 4 bases, and 13 bases lay in between. The germline V gene has CDR1 MNHEY and CDR2 SVGAGI. This CDR3 comprises 13 residues. CDR3 in DNA: TGTGCCAGCAATCCAGGAGGGGGCACTGAAGCTTTCTTT. It encodes CASNPGGGTEAFF.

The chain has TRBV10-2 and TRBJ1-5, with TRBD1 matching over 8 bases. Germline V lookup: CDR1 WSHSY, CDR2 SAAADI. The CDR3 runs to 15 residues. After removal of 2 bases from V and 8 bases from J, the junction contained 8 bases not matched to a gene. Here the CDR3 DNA reads TGCGCCAGCAGTGAGCAGGGGGCCATCCCGAAGCCCCAGCATTTT. It yields the protein CASSEQGAIPKPQHF.

The CDR3 nucleotides read TGCGCCAGCAGCTCCCCGCATGTGGACTACGAGCAGTACTTC. The encoded protein is CASSSPHVDYEQYF. The chain joins TRBV5-1 to TRBJ2-7; D is unclear. V lost 3 bases to trimming and J lost 3 bases, with 13 bases between them. This CDR3 spans 14 amino acids. In germline, CDR1 is SGHRS, CDR2 YFSETQ.

The rearrangement joins TRBV29-1 to TRBJ2-1; TRBD2 matches at 7 bases. CDR1 and CDR2 from the germline V gene are SQVTM and ANQGSEA. The CDR3 is made up of 19 amino acids. V was pared by 0 bases and J by 0 bases, with 14 bases of the junction left unmatched. The CDR3 region is CSVEDPAGTAGFSYNEQFF. Written as DNA, the CDR3 is TGCAGCGTTGAAGATCCCGCAGGAACAGCGGGGTTCTCCTACAATGAGCAGTTCTTC.

This chain joins TRBV15 and TRBJ2-7, with TRBD1 identical over 12 bases. CDR1 and CDR2 from the germline V gene are LNHNV and YYDKDF (reference sequence). V shed 3 bases, J shed 3 bases, and the junction held 6 bases outside the gene matches. The CDR3 runs 16 residues. CDR3 residues: CATSSVRDRGLYEQYF. The CDR3 DNA sequence: TGTGCCACCAGCAGTGTCCGGGACAGGGGGCTCTACGAGCAGTACTTC. Complete variable domain (other parts from reference TRBV15 and TRBJ2-7): DAMVIQNPRYQVTQFGKPVTLSCSQTLNHNVMYWYQQKSSQAPKLLFHYYDKDFNNEADTPDNFQSRRPNTSFCFLDIRSPGLGDTAMYLCATSSVRDRGLYEQYFGPGTRLTVT.

This clone was detected only once. J is TRBJ1-1 and V is TRBV6-6; D gene ambiguous. Trimming took 7 bases from V and 0 from J, leaving 9 bases between them. This CDR3 is 13 amino acids long. CDR1 is MNHNY and CDR2 is SVGAGI in the germline V gene (reference sequence). In nucleotides, the CDR3 is TGTGCCAGCACCTACGGAGTGAACACTGAAGCTTTCTTT. It codes for CASTYGVNTEAFF.

CDR3 region: CASSLVGTSGSYEQYF. In nucleotides, the CDR3 is TGTGCCAGCAGCTTAGTCGGCACCTCGGGCTCCTACGAGCAGTACTTC. J is TRBJ2-7 and V is TRBV7-9; D ambiguous. The V and J ends lost 1 base and 0 bases respectively, with 13 bases between them. CDR1 is SEHNR, CDR2 FQNEAQ, per germline (reference sequence). The CDR3 extends over 16 amino acids.